This T cell receptor (beta chain) was documented in a study of control samples from healthy donors and cancer patients. The assay was immunoSEQ multiplex PCR, and TCRdb's table has in-frame clones only and misses some. The table lists approximately 190,000 clones. V lost 0 bases and J lost 1, with 8 bases in between. The CDR3 runs to 16 residues. Germline V lookup: CDR1 SGHRS, CDR2 YFSETQ. This TCR was sampled from a woman aged 25 to 39 in good health. Source material: blood. V gene TRBV5-1 combines with J gene TRBJ2-6, with D maybe TRBD2 (6 bases). The CDR3 DNA reads as TGCGCCAGCAGCTTGGTGGCGGGGTCTGGGGCCAACGTCCTGACTTTC. It translates to CASSLVAGSGANVLTF.